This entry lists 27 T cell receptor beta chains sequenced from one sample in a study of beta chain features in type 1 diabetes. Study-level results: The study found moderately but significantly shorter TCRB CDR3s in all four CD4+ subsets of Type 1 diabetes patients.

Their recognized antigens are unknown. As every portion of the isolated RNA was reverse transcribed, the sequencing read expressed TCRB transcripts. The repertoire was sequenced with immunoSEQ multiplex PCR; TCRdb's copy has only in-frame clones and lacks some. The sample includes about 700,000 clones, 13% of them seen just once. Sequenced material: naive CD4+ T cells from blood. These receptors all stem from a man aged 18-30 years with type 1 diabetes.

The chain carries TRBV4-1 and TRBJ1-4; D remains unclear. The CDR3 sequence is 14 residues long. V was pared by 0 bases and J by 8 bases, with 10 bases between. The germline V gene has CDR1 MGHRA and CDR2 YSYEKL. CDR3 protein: CASSQDQSREKLFF. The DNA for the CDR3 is TGCGCCAGCAGCCAAGATCAGTCACGGGAAAAACTGTTTTTT.

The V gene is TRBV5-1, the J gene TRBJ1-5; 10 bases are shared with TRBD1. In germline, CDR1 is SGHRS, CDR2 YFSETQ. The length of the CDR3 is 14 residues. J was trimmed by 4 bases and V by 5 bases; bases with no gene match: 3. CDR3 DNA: TGCGCCAGCAGGAGGGACAGGGGTAATCAGCCCCAGCATTTT. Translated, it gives CASRRDRGNQPQHF.

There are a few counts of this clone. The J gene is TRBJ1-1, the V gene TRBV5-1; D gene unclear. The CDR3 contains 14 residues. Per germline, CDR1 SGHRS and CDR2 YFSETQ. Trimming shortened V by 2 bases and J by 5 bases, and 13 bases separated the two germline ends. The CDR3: CASSLEGYATEAFF. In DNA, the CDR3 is TGCGCCAGCAGCTTAGAGGGATACGCAACTGAAGCTTTCTTT.

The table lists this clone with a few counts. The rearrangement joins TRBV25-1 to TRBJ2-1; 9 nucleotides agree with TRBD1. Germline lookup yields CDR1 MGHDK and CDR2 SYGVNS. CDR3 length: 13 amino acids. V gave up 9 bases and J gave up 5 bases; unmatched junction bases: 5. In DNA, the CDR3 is TGTGCCAGTACCGGGACAGGGCACAATGAGCAGTTCTTC. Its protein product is CASTGTGHNEQFF.

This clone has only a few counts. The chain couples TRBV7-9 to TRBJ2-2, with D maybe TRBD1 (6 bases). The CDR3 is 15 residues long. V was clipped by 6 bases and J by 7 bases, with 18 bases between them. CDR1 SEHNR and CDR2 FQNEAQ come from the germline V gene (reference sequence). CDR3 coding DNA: TGTGCCAGCAGGCAAACCGGGACATCGAACGGGGAGCTGTTTTTT. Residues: CASRQTGTSNGELFF. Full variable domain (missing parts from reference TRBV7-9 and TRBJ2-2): DTGVSQNPRHKITKRGQNVTFRCDPISEHNRLYWYRQTLGQGPEFLTYFQNEAQLEKSRLLSDRFSAERPKGSFSTLEIQRTEQGDSAMYLCASRQTGTSNGELFFGEGSRLTVL.

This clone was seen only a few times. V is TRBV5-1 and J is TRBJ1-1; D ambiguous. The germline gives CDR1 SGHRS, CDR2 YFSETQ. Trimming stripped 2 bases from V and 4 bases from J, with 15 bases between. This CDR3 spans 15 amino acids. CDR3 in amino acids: CASSFPTGVSTEAFF. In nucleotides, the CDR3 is TGCGCCAGCAGCTTCCCTACTGGAGTGAGCACTGAAGCTTTCTTT.

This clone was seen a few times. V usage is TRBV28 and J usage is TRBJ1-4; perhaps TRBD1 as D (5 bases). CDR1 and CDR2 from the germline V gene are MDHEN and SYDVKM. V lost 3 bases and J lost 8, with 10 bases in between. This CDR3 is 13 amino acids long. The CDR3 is CASSFGGVEKLFF. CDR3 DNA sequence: TGTGCCAGCAGTTTTGGGGGGGTGGAAAAACTGTTTTTT.

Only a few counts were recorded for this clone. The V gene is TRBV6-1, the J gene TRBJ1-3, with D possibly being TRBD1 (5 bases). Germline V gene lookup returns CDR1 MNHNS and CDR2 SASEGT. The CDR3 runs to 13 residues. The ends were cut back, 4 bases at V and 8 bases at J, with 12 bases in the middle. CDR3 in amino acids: CASSVTGADTIYF. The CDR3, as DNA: TGTGCCAGCAGTGTTACAGGAGCGGACACCATATATTTT.

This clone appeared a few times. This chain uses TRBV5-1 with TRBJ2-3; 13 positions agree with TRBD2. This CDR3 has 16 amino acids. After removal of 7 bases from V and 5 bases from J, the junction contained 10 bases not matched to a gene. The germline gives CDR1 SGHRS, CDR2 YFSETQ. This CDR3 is CASASGTSGVEDTQYF. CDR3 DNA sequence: TGCGCCAGCGCCTCCGGGACTAGCGGGGTTGAAGATACGCAGTATTTT. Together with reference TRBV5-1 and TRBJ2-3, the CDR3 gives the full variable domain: KAGVTQTPRYLIKTRGQQVTLSCSPISGHRSVSWYQQTPGQGLQFLFEYFSETQRNKGNFPGRFSGRQFSNSRSEMNVSTLELGDSALYLCASASGTSGVEDTQYFGPGTRLTVL.

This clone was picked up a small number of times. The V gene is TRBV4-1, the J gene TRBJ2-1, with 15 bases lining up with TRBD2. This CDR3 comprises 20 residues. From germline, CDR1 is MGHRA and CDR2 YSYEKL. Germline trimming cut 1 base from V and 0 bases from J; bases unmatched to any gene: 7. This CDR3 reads CASSQAGTSGGPSSYNEQFF. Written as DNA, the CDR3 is TGCGCCAGCAGCCAAGCGGGGACTAGCGGGGGGCCGAGCTCCTACAATGAGCAGTTCTTC.

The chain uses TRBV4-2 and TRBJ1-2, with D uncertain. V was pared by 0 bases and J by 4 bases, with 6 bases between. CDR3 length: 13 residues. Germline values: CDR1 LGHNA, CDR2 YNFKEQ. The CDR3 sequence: CASSQEEAYGYTF. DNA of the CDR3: TGTGCCAGCAGCCAAGAGGAAGCCTATGGCTACACCTTC.

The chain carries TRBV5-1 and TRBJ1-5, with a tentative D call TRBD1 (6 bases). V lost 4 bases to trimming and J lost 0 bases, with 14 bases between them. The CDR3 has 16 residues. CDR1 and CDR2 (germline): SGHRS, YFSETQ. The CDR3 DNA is TGCGCCAGCAGCCCTCGAGGGGGAGATAGCAATCAGCCCCAGCATTTT. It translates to CASSPRGGDSNQPQHF.

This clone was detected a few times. CDR3 coding DNA: TGTGCCAGCAGTTCATCGGGCAGGGGCAACAATGAGCAGTTCTTC. This encodes CASSSSGRGNNEQFF. The chain has TRBV7-2 and TRBJ2-1; a weak D match, TRBD1 (6 bases). The CDR3 covers 15 residues. Trimming removed 6 bases at V and 5 bases at J, with 17 bases between. Germline V gene sequence: CDR1 SGHTA, CDR2 FQGNSA.

The CDR3: CASSQSWGVPEAFF. The CDR3 DNA reads TGCGCCAGCAGCCAATCCTGGGGGGTCCCTGAAGCTTTCTTT. The rearrangement joins TRBV4-1 to TRBJ1-1, with D tentatively TRBD1 (5 bases). CDR3 size: 14 residues. The ends were cut back, 2 bases at V and 6 bases at J, with 13 bases in the middle. Germline loops: CDR1 MGHRA, CDR2 YSYEKL.

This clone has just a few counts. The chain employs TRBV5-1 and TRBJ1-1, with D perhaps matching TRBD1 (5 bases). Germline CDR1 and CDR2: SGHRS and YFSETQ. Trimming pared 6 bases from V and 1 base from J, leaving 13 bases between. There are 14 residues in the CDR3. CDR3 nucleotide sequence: TGCGCCAGCACGAGAGACAGACCGAACACTGAAGCTTTCTTT. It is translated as CASTRDRPNTEAFF.

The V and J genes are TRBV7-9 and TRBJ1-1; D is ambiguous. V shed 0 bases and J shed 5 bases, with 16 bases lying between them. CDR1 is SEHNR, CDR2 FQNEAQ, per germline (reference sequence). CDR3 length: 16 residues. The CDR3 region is CASSLAVKSWETEAFF. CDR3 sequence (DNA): TGTGCCAGCAGCTTAGCCGTCAAATCATGGGAGACTGAAGCTTTCTTT.

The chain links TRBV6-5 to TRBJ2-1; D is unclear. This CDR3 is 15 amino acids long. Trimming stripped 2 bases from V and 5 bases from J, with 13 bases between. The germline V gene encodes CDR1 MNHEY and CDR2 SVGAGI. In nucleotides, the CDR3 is TGTGCCAGCAGTTACAGGCAGGTAGTCAACAATGAGCAGTTCTTC. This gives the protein CASSYRQVVNNEQFF.

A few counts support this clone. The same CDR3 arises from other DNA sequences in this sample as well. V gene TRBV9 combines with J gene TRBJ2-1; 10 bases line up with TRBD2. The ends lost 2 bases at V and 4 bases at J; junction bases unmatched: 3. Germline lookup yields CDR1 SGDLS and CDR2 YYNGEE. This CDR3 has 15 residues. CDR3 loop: CASSVSSGGYNEQFF. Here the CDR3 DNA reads TGTGCCAGCAGCGTCTCTAGCGGGGGTTACAATGAGCAGTTCTTC.

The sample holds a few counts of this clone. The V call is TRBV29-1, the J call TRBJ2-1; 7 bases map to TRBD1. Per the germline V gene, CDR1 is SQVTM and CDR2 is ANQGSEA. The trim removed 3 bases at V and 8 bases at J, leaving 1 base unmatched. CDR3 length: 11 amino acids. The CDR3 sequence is CSVDTGDEQFF. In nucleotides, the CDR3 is TGCAGCGTTGACACAGGGGATGAGCAGTTCTTC.

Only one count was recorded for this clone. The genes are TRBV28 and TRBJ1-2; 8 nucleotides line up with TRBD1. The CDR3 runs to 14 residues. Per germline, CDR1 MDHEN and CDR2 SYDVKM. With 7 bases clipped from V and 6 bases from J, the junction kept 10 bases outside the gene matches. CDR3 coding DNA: TGTGCCAGCAATCGACAGGGGTTGGGTAATGGCTACACCTTC. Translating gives CASNRQGLGNGYTF.

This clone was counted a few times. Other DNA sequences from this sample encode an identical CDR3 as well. This chain's CDR3 is CSVGTGLNTEAFF. CDR3 DNA sequence: TGCAGCGTTGGGACAGGACTTAACACTGAAGCTTTCTTT. The V call is TRBV29-1, the J call TRBJ1-1, with 7 positions matching TRBD1. After removal of 4 bases from V and 2 bases from J, the junction contained 4 bases not matched to a gene. Germline assignment: CDR1 SQVTM and CDR2 ANQGSEA. CDR3 length equals 13 residues.

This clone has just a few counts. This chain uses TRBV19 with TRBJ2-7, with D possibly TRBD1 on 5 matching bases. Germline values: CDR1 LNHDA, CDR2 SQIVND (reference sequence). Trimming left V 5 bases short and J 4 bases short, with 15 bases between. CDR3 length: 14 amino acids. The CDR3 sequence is CASSLRQSRYEQYF. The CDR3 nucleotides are TGTGCCAGTAGTCTTCGACAGAGTCGGTACGAGCAGTACTTC.

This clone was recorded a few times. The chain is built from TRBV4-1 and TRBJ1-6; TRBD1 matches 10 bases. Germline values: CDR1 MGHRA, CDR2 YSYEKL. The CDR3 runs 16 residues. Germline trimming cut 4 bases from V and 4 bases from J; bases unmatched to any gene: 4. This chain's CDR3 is CASSLGTGDYNSPLHF. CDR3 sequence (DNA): TGCGCCAGCAGCCTGGGGACAGGGGATTATAATTCACCCCTCCACTTT.

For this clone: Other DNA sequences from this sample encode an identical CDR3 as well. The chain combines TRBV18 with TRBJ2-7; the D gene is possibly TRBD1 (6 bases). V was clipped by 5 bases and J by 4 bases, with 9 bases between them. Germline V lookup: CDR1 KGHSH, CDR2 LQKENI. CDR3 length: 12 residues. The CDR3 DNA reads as TGTGCCAGCTCATTACAGGGTTACGAGCAGTACTTC. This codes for CASSLQGYEQYF.

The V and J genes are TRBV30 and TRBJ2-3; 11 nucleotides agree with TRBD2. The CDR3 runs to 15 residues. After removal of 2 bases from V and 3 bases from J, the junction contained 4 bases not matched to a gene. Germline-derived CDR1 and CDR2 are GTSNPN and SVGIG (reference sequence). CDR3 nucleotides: TGTGCCTGGAGTTTTAGCGGGGGGGTTACAGATACGCAGTATTTT. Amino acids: CAWSFSGGVTDTQYF. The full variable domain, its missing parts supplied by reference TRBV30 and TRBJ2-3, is SQTIHQWPATLVQPVGSPLSLECTVEGTSNPNLYWYRQAAGRGLQLLFYSVGIGQISSEVPQNLSASRPQDRQFILSSKKLLLSDSGFYLCAWSFSGGVTDTQYFGPGTRLTVL.

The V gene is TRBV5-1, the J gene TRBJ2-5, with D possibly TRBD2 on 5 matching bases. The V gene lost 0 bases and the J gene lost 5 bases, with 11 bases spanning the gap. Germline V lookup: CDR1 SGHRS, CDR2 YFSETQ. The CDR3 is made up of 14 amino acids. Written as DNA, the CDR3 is TGCGCCAGCAGCTTGGATGAGGGTTGGGAGACCCAGTACTTC. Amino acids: CASSLDEGWETQYF.

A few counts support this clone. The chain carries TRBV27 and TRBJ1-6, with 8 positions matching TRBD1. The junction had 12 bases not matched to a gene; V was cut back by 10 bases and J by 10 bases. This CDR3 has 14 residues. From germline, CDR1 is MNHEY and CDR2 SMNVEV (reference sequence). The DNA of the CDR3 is TGTGCCACCCGGACAGGGAGAAGGGGCTCACCCCTCCACTTT. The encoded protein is CATRTGRRGSPLHF.